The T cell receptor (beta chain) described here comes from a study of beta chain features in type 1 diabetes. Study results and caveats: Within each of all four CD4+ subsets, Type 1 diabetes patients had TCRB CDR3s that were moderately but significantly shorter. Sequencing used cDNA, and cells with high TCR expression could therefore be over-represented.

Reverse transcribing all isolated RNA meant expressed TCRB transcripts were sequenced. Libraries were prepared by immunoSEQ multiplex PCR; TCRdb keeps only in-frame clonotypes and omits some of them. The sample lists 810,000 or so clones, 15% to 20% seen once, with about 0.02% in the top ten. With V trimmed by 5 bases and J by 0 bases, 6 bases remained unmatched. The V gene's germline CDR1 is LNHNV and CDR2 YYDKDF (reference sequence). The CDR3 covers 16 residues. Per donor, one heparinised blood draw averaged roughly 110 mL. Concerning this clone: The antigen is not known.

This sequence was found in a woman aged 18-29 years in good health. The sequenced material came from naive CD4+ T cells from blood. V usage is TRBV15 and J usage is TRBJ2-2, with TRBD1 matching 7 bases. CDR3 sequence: CATSLSGGTNTGELFF. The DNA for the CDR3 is TGTGCCACCAGCCTTTCAGGGGGAACGAACACCGGGGAGCTGTTTTTT.